The next 27 T cell receptor beta chains were all read from a single sample in a study of cytomegalovirus exposure and HLA in healthy donors. Amplification used 60 Vbeta primers and 13 Jbeta primers. TCRdb's table, derived via immunoSEQ multiplex PCR, lists solely in-frame clones and lacks some. The sample holds roughly 160,000 clones; more than 65% are singletons and the top ten take 1.6%. The sample comprised PBMCs. The receptors were sampled from a woman in her twenties or thirties in good health and CMV-seronegative.

The chain employs TRBV2 and TRBJ1-6, with D possibly TRBD1 on 5 matching bases. This CDR3 is built from 15 residues. The V gene lost 6 bases and the J gene lost 9 bases, with 18 bases spanning the gap. The germline CDR1 and CDR2 sequences are SNHLY and FYNNEI. CDR3 residues: CASREFREDSSPLHF. For the CDR3, the DNA is TGTGCCAGCAGAGAATTCAGGGAGGATAGTTCACCCCTCCACTTT.

V is TRBV25-1 and J is TRBJ2-3, with 8 bases that match TRBD2. The CDR3 covers 18 residues. V lost 2 bases to trimming and J lost 3 bases; unmatched junction nucleotides: 13. Germline CDR1 is MGHDK and CDR2 is SYGVNS. The CDR3 loop is CASSEPLLRTSQTDTQYF. The CDR3 bases are TGTGCCAGCAGTGAACCCCTGCTGAGGACTAGCCAAACAGATACGCAGTATTTT.

The chain carries TRBV10-2 and TRBJ2-7, with 8 bases lining up with TRBD2. J lost 2 bases, V lost 0 bases, and 9 bases had no gene match. The CDR3 extends over 17 amino acids. The germline V gene has CDR1 WSHSY and CDR2 SAAADI. The CDR3 sequence: CASSESSGAIFTYEQYF. The CDR3 nucleotides read TGCGCCAGCAGTGAGTCTAGCGGGGCGATCTTTACCTACGAGCAGTACTTC.

J is TRBJ2-1 and V is TRBV6-5; 12 bases fit TRBD2. This CDR3 is built from 16 residues. With V trimmed by 4 bases and J by 3 bases, 4 bases remained unmatched. The germline CDR1 and CDR2 sequences are MNHEY and SVGAGI. The DNA for the CDR3 is TGTGCCAGCAGTTCCCCGACTAGCGGGAGCTACAATGAGCAGTTCTTC. It specifies CASSSPTSGSYNEQFF.

This chain uses TRBV5-8 with TRBJ2-3, with TRBD1 as a possible D gene (5 bases). Between the trimmed V and J ends, which lost 2 bases and 0 bases, there was a span of 10 bases. Germline CDR1 reads SGHTS; CDR2 reads YDEGEE. This CDR3 is 15 amino acids long. CDR3 DNA sequence: TGTGCCAGCAGCTTACAGACAGTGAGCACAGATACGCAGTATTTT. Translating it yields CASSLQTVSTDTQYF.

This clone was found a few times. The V call is TRBV5-6, the J call TRBJ1-1, with 7 bases fitting TRBD1. This CDR3 is 13 amino acids long. From germline, CDR1 is SGHDT and CDR2 YYEEEE. V shed 5 bases and J 3 bases; nucleotides not matched to a gene: 4. The CDR3 is CASRRDRDTEAFF. For the CDR3, the DNA is TGTGCCAGCAGGCGAGACAGGGACACTGAAGCTTTCTTT. The entire variable domain, with the rest obtained from reference TRBV5-6 and TRBJ1-1, is as follows: DAGVTQSPTHLIKTRGQQVTLRCSPKSGHDTVSWYQQALGQGPQFIFQYYEEEERQRGNFPDRFSGHQFPNYSSELNVNALLLGDSALYLCASRRDRDTEAFFGQGTRLTVV.

The rearrangement uses TRBV5-1 and TRBJ2-2, with TRBD2 matching 8 bases. The CDR3 has 16 amino acids. V lost 4 bases, J lost 5 bases, and 10 bases stayed unmatched. The V gene's germline CDR1 is SGHRS and CDR2 YFSETQ. CDR3 DNA: TGCGCCAGCAGCCCCGGGGAGCGGGAGTTGACCGGGGAGCTGTTTTTT. As protein: CASSPGERELTGELFF.

Remarks on this clone: The junction departs from the called germline gene at one end, perhaps through a read error. The chain carries TRBV7-9 and TRBJ1-1; 9 positions match TRBD1. This CDR3 comprises 16 residues. Germline assignment: CDR1 SEHNR and CDR2 FQNEAQ (reference sequence). The CDR3 sequence is CSSSSRTGEIGTEAFF. CDR3 nucleotide sequence: TGTTCCAGCAGCTCAAGGACAGGGGAAATTGGCACTGAAGCTTTCTTT.

The V and J genes are TRBV10-3 and TRBJ1-2, with a weak D call TRBD1 (6 bases). CDR1 is ENHRY, CDR2 SYGVKD, per germline. V lost 11 bases and J 3 bases, leaving 13 bases between the germline ends. The CDR3 sequence is 12 residues long. Written as DNA, the CDR3 is TGTGCCGTTCCAGGGGTCTACTATGGCTACACCTTC. This sequence encodes CAVPGVYYGYTF.

J is TRBJ2-5 and V is TRBV7-8; 10 bases match TRBD2. V lost 5 bases, J lost 5 bases, and 14 bases stayed unmatched. The CDR3 spans 17 residues. From germline, CDR1 is SGHVS and CDR2 FQNEAQ. The CDR3 region is CASSPTVKRGGAETQYF. DNA for the CDR3: TGTGCCAGCAGCCCCACCGTCAAGCGGGGGGGCGCGGAGACCCAGTACTTC.

This clone was picked up a small number of times. J is TRBJ1-1 and V is TRBV2; 9 bases agree with TRBD1. The germline CDR1 and CDR2 sequences are SNHLY and FYNNEI. Losses at the gene ends were 8 bases for V and 3 bases for J; bases not matched to a gene: 4. The CDR3 extends over 13 amino acids. DNA of the CDR3: TGTGCCAGCGAGCGACAGGGGGACACTGAAGCTTTCTTT. Translation gives CASERQGDTEAFF.

This clone was detected only once. The V call is TRBV5-1, the J call TRBJ1-3; D gene ambiguous. V shed 0 bases and J shed 0 bases, with 10 bases lying between them. Per the germline V gene, CDR1 is SGHRS and CDR2 is YFSETQ. The CDR3 has 16 amino acids. The CDR3 loop is CASSLGTGSSGNTIYF. CDR3 nucleotides: TGCGCCAGCAGCTTGGGAACGGGGAGCTCTGGAAACACCATATATTTT.

This sequence joins TRBV18 and TRBJ2-5, with 7 bases that match TRBD1. Germline values: CDR1 KGHSH, CDR2 LQKENI. This CDR3 is built from 13 residues. The V gene end was trimmed by 3 bases and the J gene end by 3 bases; junction bases not matched to a gene: 1. As DNA, the CDR3 is TGTGCCAGCTCACCGACAGGGAAAGAGACCCAGTACTTC. Translating it yields CASSPTGKETQYF.

J is TRBJ2-7 and V is TRBV4-2; 11 positions match TRBD2. The junction had 14 bases not matched to a gene; V was cut back by 6 bases and J by 4 bases. The CDR3 length is 17 residues. Germline V CDR1 and CDR2: LGHNA, YNFKEQ. Written as DNA, the CDR3 is TGTGCCAGCAGTCTCACGGGGGAACTAGCGGGAGCTTACGAGCAGTACTTC. Amino acid sequence: CASSLTGELAGAYEQYF.

The V call is TRBV5-6, the J call TRBJ1-5; 8 bases are a match to TRBD1. The germline V gene encodes CDR1 SGHDT and CDR2 YYEEEE. This CDR3 region has 15 residues. Trimming cost V 3 bases and J 7 bases; bases outside gene matches: 9. The CDR3: CASSSTGGRGQPQHF. CDR3 coding DNA: TGTGCCAGCAGCTCTACAGGGGGGCGCGGCCAGCCCCAGCATTTT.

The rearrangement links TRBV23-1 to TRBJ2-1, with a tentative D call TRBD2 (5 bases). TRBV23-1 is known as an ORF, though its function is uncertain. This CDR3 contains 14 residues. V lost 2 bases and J lost 8, with 13 bases in between. CDR3 region: CASSQKGPSHEQFF. The CDR3 DNA follows: TGCGCCAGCAGTCAAAAAGGCCCTAGCCATGAGCAGTTCTTC.

J is TRBJ2-5 and V is TRBV6-5; 7 bases match TRBD1. The germline V gene has CDR1 MNHEY and CDR2 SVGAGI. V shed 2 bases and J 0 bases; nucleotides not matched to a gene: 3. This CDR3 has 15 residues. This CDR3 reads CASSYTGEYQETQYF. The CDR3, as DNA: TGTGCCAGCAGTTACACAGGGGAGTACCAAGAGACCCAGTACTTC.

The chain employs TRBV6-1 and TRBJ1-1; D remains unclear. CDR3 length equals 15 residues. Trimming took 2 bases from V and 6 from J, leaving 16 bases between them. Per germline, CDR1 MNHNS and CDR2 SASEGT. CDR3 protein: CASSEHLGGSPEAFF. Here the CDR3 DNA reads TGTGCCAGCAGTGAACATCTCGGCGGGAGCCCTGAAGCTTTCTTT.

The chain uses TRBV11-2 and TRBJ2-7, with D possibly TRBD2 on 6 matching bases. The CDR3 sequence is 14 residues long. Per the germline V gene, CDR1 is SGHAT and CDR2 is FQNNGV. The V gene lost 6 bases and the J gene lost 0 bases, with 12 bases spanning the gap. The CDR3 nucleotides read TGTGCCAGCAGGGGAGCGGGCTTCTCCTACGAGCAGTACTTC. Its translation: CASRGAGFSYEQYF. Based on the CDR3 plus reference TRBV11-2 and TRBJ2-7, the full variable domain is EAGVAQSPRYKIIEKRQSVAFWCNPISGHATLYWYQQILGQGPKLLIQFQNNGVVDDSQLPKDRFSAERLKGVDSTLKIQPAKLEDSAVYLCASRGAGFSYEQYFGPGTRLTVT.

The V gene is TRBV25-1, the J gene TRBJ2-5; no clear D. The J call may be incorrect, as the DNA end agrees better with TRBJ2-7. Germline CDR1 and CDR2: MGHDK and SYGVNS. The CDR3 is 14 amino acids. The CDR3 region has the DNA TGTGCCAGCAGTGGTCACTTTGCCCCCTACGAGCAGTACTTC. As protein: CASSGHFAPYEQYF.

The chain combines TRBV27 with TRBJ2-5; the D gene is possibly TRBD2 (7 bases). The CDR3 has 16 amino acids. V was clipped by 5 bases and J by 5 bases, with 21 bases between them. The germline V gene has CDR1 MNHEY and CDR2 SMNVEV (reference sequence). CDR3 in DNA: TGTGCCAGCAGTCCGTCGGGGGGCGAAATATGGGAGACCCAGTACTTC. The encoded protein is CASSPSGGEIWETQYF.

V is TRBV6-1 and J is TRBJ2-2; D is perhaps TRBD1 (6 bases). Trimming pared 5 bases from V and 3 bases from J, leaving 10 bases between. The germline CDR1 and CDR2 sequences are MNHNS and SASEGT. There are 14 residues in the CDR3. CDR3 in amino acids: CASSPRQDTGELFF. For the CDR3, the DNA is TGTGCCAGCAGTCCCCGACAGGACACCGGGGAGCTGTTTTTT.

This clone occurred a few times. CDR3: CASSLGTSGIGEQYF. CDR3 coding DNA: TGTGCCAGCAGCTTAGGGACTAGCGGGATCGGGGAGCAGTACTTC. This sequence joins TRBV7-2 and TRBJ2-7; 12 nucleotides align to TRBD2. Germline V CDR1 and CDR2: SGHTA, FQGNSA. The CDR3 is 15 residues long. The junction had 5 bases not matched to a gene; V was cut back by 1 base and J by 7 bases.

This clone was seen once. The chain links TRBV15 to TRBJ1-2; unclear D gene. CDR3 length equals 13 residues. Trimming removed 3 bases at V and 6 bases at J, with 11 bases between. Per the germline V gene, CDR1 is LNHNV and CDR2 is YYDKDF (reference sequence). The CDR3 spells CATSRIIIDGYTF. The CDR3 DNA reads as TGTGCCACCAGCAGGATCATAATAGATGGCTACACCTTC. Full variable domain (rest looked up from reference TRBV15 and TRBJ1-2): DAMVIQNPRYQVTQFGKPVTLSCSQTLNHNVMYWYQQKSSQAPKLLFHYYDKDFNNEADTPDNFQSRRPNTSFCFLDIRSPGLGDTAMYLCATSRIIIDGYTFGSGTRLTVV.

The chain links TRBV6-1 to TRBJ1-2, with D possibly matching TRBD1 (5 bases). The V and J ends lost 2 bases and 6 bases respectively, with 10 bases between them. The germline CDR1 and CDR2 sequences are MNHNS and SASEGT. The CDR3 spans 13 residues. CDR3 amino acids: CASSENWGDGYTF. Written as DNA, the CDR3 is TGTGCCAGCAGTGAAAATTGGGGGGATGGCTACACCTTC.

CDR3: CASSIRGFAGYTF. The CDR3 DNA reads as TGTGCCAGTAGTATCCGAGGGTTTGCCGGCTACACCTTC. The chain is built from TRBV19 and TRBJ1-2; no firm D call. V was shortened by 3 bases and J by 8 bases, with 13 bases between the two germline ends. Germline V gene lookup returns CDR1 LNHDA and CDR2 SQIVND (reference sequence). This CDR3 has 13 amino acids.

This clone was observed once. CDR3 nucleotides: TGTGCCAGCAGTTTGGGGGGGGTTTTTAACACTGAAGCTTTCTTT. The encoded protein is CASSLGGVFNTEAFF. V usage is TRBV27 and J usage is TRBJ1-1; a possible D gene is TRBD1 (5 bases). CDR1 and CDR2 from the germline V gene are MNHEY and SMNVEV (reference sequence). Trimming left V 3 bases short and J 2 bases short, with 13 bases between. The CDR3 loop spans 15 amino acids.